This is a list of T cell receptor beta chains from one sample in a study of blood T cell repertoires in COVID-19. Produced via immunoSEQ multiplex PCR; TCRdb's table is partial and in-frame only. Seen here are about 250,000 clones, about 86% observed once, and the top ten hold less than 5.5%. Sequencing was carried out using peripheral blood. The source is a man in his forties or fifties with active or convalescent COVID-19. Both conserved end residues are part of each CDR3. The D gene is left open where the match is weak.

D gene	V gene	J gene	CDR3 protein
NA	TRBV11-1	TRBJ2-3	CASSLARAPPDTQYF
NA	TRBV15	TRBJ2-7	CATSRDRAHEQYF
TRBD1	TRBV5-1	TRBJ1-5	CASSEGVTGRVDQPQHF
TRBD2	TRBV13	TRBJ2-3	CASSLDPAGGPYQDTQYF
TRBD1	TRBV25-1	TRBJ1-2	CASSEPGTGVAGYTF
TRBD1	TRBV29-1	TRBJ2-7	CSVERQGTYEQYF
TRBD1	TRBV30	TRBJ1-2	CAWSVGTDYGYTF
NA	TRBV2	TRBJ2-1	CASSEYGGLLDNEQFF
TRBD1	TRBV6-5	TRBJ2-7	CASSYGTGDEQYF
TRBD1	TRBV11-2	TRBJ2-2	CASSLTGGNTGELFF
NA	TRBV7-9	TRBJ1-6	CASRLRVRLSRALHF
TRBD1	TRBV19	TRBJ2-2	CASKPRTGVAGELFF
TRBD1	TRBV6-5	TRBJ1-6	CASSSLGQENSPLHF
NA	TRBV28	TRBJ2-3	CASIPRVLGTDTQYF
NA	TRBV5-1	TRBJ2-5	CASSEPAGEASQYF
TRBD1	TRBV6-5	TRBJ1-5	CASRVTGGSQPQHF
NA	TRBV4-1	TRBJ2-7	CASSDRDEQYF
TRBD1	TRBV10-3	TRBJ1-2	CAISGQGAYGYTF
TRBD1	TRBV4-1	TRBJ2-7	CASSQEGTGSFYEQYF
TRBD1	TRBV6-2/TRBV6-3	TRBJ1-1	CASSYPRDRASNTEAFF
TRBD2	TRBV4-1	TRBJ2-5	CASSKGLAGGKQETQYF
TRBD2	TRBV9	TRBJ2-1	CASSVEARGGAYEQFF
NA	TRBV18	TRBJ1-3	CASTQNTGSYSGNTIYF
TRBD1	TRBV11-3	TRBJ1-1	CASSSNRGMNTEAFF
NA	TRBV15	TRBJ1-3	CATSRDLASGNTIYF
TRBD1	TRBV7-3	TRBJ2-5	CASSPTGQETQYF
NA	TRBV9	TRBJ1-2	CASRRGEEGNYGYTF
TRBD1	TRBV23-1	TRBJ1-5	CASSQSDREDSQPQHF
TRBD1	TRBV29-1	TRBJ1-1	CSVIPQGARGYAEAFF
TRBD1	TRBV19	TRBJ1-1	CASSSRGQPNTEAFF
TRBD1	TRBV28	TRBJ1-1	CASRPPQGVNTEAFF
NA	TRBV6-2/TRBV6-3	TRBJ1-2	CASSKRNRAIPDGYTF
TRBD1	TRBV27	TRBJ2-5	CASRGSDRGRLETQYF
NA	TRBV7-2	TRBJ2-3	CASSLELSTDTQYF
NA	TRBV11-1	TRBJ1-1	CASSQGSPETEAFF
NA	TRBV2	TRBJ1-2	CASSESGRADYGYTF
TRBD1	TRBV9	TRBJ1-1	CASSVVTGLNTEAFF
TRBD1	TRBV6-5	TRBJ2-7	CASRRAGGDEQYF
TRBD1	TRBV6-6	TRBJ2-3	CASSRGQGIDTQYF
NA	TRBV5-8	TRBJ1-6	CASSLSGMGSPLHF
NA	TRBV6-6	TRBJ1-4	CASSPGTGGSATNEKLFF
NA	TRBV7-9	TRBJ2-3	CASSLLGGPTTDTQYF
NA	TRBV20-1	TRBJ2-7	CSASPLQVWDISSYEQYF
NA	TRBV7-3	TRBJ2-5	CASSPSLGGQETQYF
NA	TRBV3-1/TRBV3-2	TRBJ2-1	CASSQVAGEQFF
TRBD1	TRBV2	TRBJ2-1	CASSTGTGAYNEQFF
TRBD1	TRBV7-2	TRBJ1-1	CASSLMTGSNTEAFF
TRBD1	TRBV19	TRBJ1-5	CASRKDRGGQPQHF
NA	TRBV4-1	TRBJ1-6	CASSQDDIGAYNSPLHF
TRBD1	TRBV24-1	TRBJ2-3	CATSDTGGPTDTQYF
NA	TRBV7-2	TRBJ1-4	CASSPRVSEKLFF
TRBD1	TRBV7-9	TRBJ1-2	CASSSDRVGGGYTF
NA	TRBV9	TRBJ2-1	CASSVAGRPVPNNEQFF
NA	TRBV6-2/TRBV6-3	TRBJ2-1	CASSSGRGTDEQFF